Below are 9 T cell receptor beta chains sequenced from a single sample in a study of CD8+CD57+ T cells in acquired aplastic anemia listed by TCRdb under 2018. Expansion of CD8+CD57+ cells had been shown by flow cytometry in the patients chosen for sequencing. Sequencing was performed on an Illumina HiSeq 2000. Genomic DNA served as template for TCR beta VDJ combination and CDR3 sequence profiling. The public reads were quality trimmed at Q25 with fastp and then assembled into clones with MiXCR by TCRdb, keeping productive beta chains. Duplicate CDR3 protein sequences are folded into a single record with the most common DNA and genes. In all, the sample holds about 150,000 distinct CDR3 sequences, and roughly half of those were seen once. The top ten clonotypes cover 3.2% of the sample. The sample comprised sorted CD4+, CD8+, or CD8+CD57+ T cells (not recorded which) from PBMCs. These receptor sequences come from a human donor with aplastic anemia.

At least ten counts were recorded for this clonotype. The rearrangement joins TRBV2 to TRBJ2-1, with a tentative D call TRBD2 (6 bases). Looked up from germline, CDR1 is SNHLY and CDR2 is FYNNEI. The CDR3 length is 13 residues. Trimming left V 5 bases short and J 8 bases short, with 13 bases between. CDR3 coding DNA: TGTGCCAGCAGTAAACGGGACTCCGATGAGCAGTTCTTC. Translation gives CASSKRDSDEQFF. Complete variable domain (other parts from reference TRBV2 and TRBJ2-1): EPEVTQTPSHQVTQMGQEVILRCVPISNHLYFYWYRQILGQKVEFLVSFYNNEISEKSEIFDDQFSVERPDGSNFTLKIRSTKLEDSAMYFCASSKRDSDEQFFGPGTRLTVL.

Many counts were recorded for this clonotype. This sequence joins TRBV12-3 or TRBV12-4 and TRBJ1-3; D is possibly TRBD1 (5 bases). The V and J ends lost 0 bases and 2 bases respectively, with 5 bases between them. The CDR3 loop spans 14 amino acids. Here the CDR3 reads CASSLAGAGNTIYF. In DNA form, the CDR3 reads TGTGCCAGCAGTTTAGCAGGGGCTGGAAACACCATATATTTT.

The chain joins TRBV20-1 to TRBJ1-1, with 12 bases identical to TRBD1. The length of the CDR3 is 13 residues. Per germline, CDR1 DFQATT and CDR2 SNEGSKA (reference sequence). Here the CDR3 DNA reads TGCAGCCCGGGACAGGGGGCGATGACTGAAGCTTTCTTT. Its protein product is CSPGQGAMTEAFF.

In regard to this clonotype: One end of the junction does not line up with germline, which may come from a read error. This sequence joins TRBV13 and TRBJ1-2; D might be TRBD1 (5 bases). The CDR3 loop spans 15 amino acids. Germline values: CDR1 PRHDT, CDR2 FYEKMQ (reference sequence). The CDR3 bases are TGTGCCAACAGCTTAGGCGGCGGGGACCTCTATGGCTACACCTTC. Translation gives CANSLGGGDLYGYTF.

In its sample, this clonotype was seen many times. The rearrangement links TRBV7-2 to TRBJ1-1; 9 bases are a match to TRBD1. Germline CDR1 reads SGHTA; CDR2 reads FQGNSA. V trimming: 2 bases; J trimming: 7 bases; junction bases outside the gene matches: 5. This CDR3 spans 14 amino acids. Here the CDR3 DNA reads TGTGCCAGCAGCTTAAAGACAGGGGGGGATGAAGCTTTCTTT. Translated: CASSLKTGGDEAFF. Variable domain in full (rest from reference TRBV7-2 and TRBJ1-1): GAGVSQSPSNKVTEKGKDVELRCDPISGHTALYWYRQSLGQGLEFLIYFQGNSAPDKSGLPSDRFSAERTGGSVSTLTIQRTQQEDSAVYLCASSLKTGGDEAFFGQGTRLTVV.

The CDR3 spells CATRTSGSRVRELFF. The CDR3 DNA follows: TGTGCCACCCGGACTAGCGGGTCGCGGGTAAGGGAGCTGTTTTTT. The chain uses TRBV19 and TRBJ2-2, with 11 bases matching TRBD2. The CDR3 contains 15 residues. With 10 bases clipped from V and 9 bases from J, the junction kept 13 bases outside the gene matches. Germline V CDR1 and CDR2: LNHDA, SQIVND (reference sequence).

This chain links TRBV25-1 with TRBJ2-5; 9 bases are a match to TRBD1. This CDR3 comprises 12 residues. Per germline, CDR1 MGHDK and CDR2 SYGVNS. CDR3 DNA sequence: TGTGCTAGGAGGACAGGGGTAGAGACCCAGTACTTC. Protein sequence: CARRTGVETQYF.

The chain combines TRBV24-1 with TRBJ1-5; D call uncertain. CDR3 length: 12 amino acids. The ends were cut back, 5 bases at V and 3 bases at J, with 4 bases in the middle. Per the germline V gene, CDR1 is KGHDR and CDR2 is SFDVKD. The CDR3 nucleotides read TGTGCCACCAGTGGCGCCAATCAGCCCCAGCATTTT. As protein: CATSGANQPQHF.

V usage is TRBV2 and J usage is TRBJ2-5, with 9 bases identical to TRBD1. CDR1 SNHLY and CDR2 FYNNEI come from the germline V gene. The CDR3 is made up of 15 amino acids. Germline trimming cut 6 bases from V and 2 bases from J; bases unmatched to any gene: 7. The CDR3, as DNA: TGTGCCAGCAGGGTGGACAGGGGAAGGCAAGAGACCCAGTACTTC. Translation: CASRVDRGRQETQYF.